This is a list of T cell receptor beta chains from one sample in a study of T cell responses to AZD1222 COVID-19 vaccine. Assay used: immunoSEQ multiplex PCR; TCRdb lists only in-frame clones, some missing. Of over 100,000 clones listed, about 90% are singletons. This specimen consisted of peripheral blood, obtained on day 0 of AZD1222 vaccination. The receptors originated from an adult in good health. Each CDR3 is given with its conserved first and last residue. The D gene is left open where the match is weak. Some rows have no size entry. The others give once, few or many, or a class for an expanded clone.

D: TRBD1; J: TRBJ1-1; size: -; V: TRBV6-5; DNA: TGTGCCAGCAGCCACGCGACAGGGATGAACACTGAAGCTTTCTTT; CDR3: CASSHATGMNTEAFF
D: -; J: TRBJ1-2; size: -; V: TRBV2; DNA: TGTGCCAGCAGTGATACCCCTACGGGCGGAGTATATGGCTACACCTTC; CDR3: CASSDTPTGGVYGYTF
D: -; J: TRBJ2-2; size: -; V: TRBV19; DNA: TGTGCCAGTAGTATAGGAGGACAGACGAACACCGGGGAGCTGTTTTTT; CDR3: CASSIGGQTNTGELFF
D: -; J: TRBJ2-7; size: -; V: TRBV4-3; DNA: TGCGCCAGCAGCCAAGGTCAGGCTGGGTACGAGCAGTACTTC; CDR3: CASSQGQAGYEQYF
D: -; J: TRBJ1-5; size: -; V: TRBV2; DNA: TGTGCCAGCAGGGAAGAGGCGGGCCCTCAGCCCCAGCATTTT; CDR3: CASREEAGPQPQHF
D: -; J: TRBJ1-1; size: -; V: TRBV3-1/TRBV3-2; DNA: TGTGCCAGCAGCCGAGACGGAGGTTACACTGAAGCTTTCTTT; CDR3: CASSRDGGYTEAFF
D: -; J: TRBJ1-6; size: -; V: TRBV5-1; DNA: TGCGCCAGCAGCTTGGGCTTCAATTCACCCCTCCACTTT; CDR3: CASSLGFNSPLHF
D: -; J: TRBJ2-5; size: -; V: TRBV30; DNA: TGTGCCTGGAGTGTTCCTGAGACCCAGTACTTC; CDR3: CAWSVPETQYF
D: -; J: TRBJ1-1; size: -; V: TRBV7-3; DNA: TGTGCCAGCAGCCAGCAGGAAGCGGCTGAAGCTTTCTTT; CDR3: CASSQQEAAEAFF
D: TRBD1; J: TRBJ1-1; size: once; V: TRBV5-1; DNA: TGCGCCAGCAGAGGGGGCGACGCTGAAGCTTTCTTT; CDR3: CASRGGDAEAFF
D: TRBD2; J: TRBJ2-1; size: -; V: TRBV2; DNA: TGTGCCAGCACCTCAGCCAGCGGGGGATACAATGAGCAGTTCTTC; CDR3: CASTSASGGYNEQFF
D: -; J: TRBJ2-1; size: -; V: TRBV5-1; DNA: TGCGCCAGCAGCCGGAGCTCCACCTACAATGAGCAGTTCTTC; CDR3: CASSRSSTYNEQFF
D: -; J: TRBJ2-7; size: -; V: TRBV5-1; DNA: TGCGCCAGCAGTAGTCCGGGACAACCATACGAGCAGTACTTC; CDR3: CASSSPGQPYEQYF
D: TRBD2; J: TRBJ2-1; size: -; V: TRBV5-6; DNA: TGTGCCAGCAGCCTTTTTATTAGCGGGAGTCGGGGTGAGCAGTTCTTC; CDR3: CASSLFISGSRGEQFF
D: TRBD1; J: TRBJ1-4; size: -; V: TRBV3-1/TRBV3-2; DNA: TGTGCCAGCAGCCAATCCCCTGGGACAGGGGATGAAAAACTGTTTTTT; CDR3: CASSQSPGTGDEKLFF
D: TRBD2; J: TRBJ2-1; size: once; V: TRBV2; DNA: TGTGCCAGCATCCAAGGGGGACTAGATGTCTACAATGAGCAGTTCTTC; CDR3: CASIQGGLDVYNEQFF
D: TRBD1; J: TRBJ1-5; size: -; V: TRBV7-9; DNA: TGTGCCAGCAGCCCTGGGACAGGGTTTCAGCCCCAGCATTTT; CDR3: CASSPGTGFQPQHF
D: -; J: TRBJ1-4; size: -; V: TRBV2; DNA: TGTGCCAGCAGTGGACGGGGGGGAAAACTGTTTTTT; CDR3: CASSGRGGKLFF
D: -; J: TRBJ2-7; size: -; V: TRBV30; DNA: TGTGCCTGGAGTACACCTCCAGGGCCGCCGGGACTCCTAGCGTGGGAGCAGTACTTC; CDR3: CAWSTPPGPPGLLAWEQYF
D: -; J: TRBJ2-1; size: -; V: TRBV5-1; DNA: TGCGCCAGCAGTCCCTGGGGTGAAGCGGGCAACAATGAGCAGTTCTTC; CDR3: CASSPWGEAGNNEQFF
D: -; J: TRBJ1-2; size: -; V: TRBV11-2; DNA: TGTGCCAGCAGCTTAGATATCGCTAACTATGGCTACACCTTC; CDR3: CASSLDIANYGYTF
D: -; J: TRBJ2-3; size: -; V: TRBV3-1/TRBV3-2; DNA: TGTGCCAGCAGCCAAGGAGCCTCAGGGTTTTTGGATACGCAGTATTTT; CDR3: CASSQGASGFLDTQYF
D: -; J: TRBJ2-3; size: -; V: TRBV5-6; DNA: TGTGCCAGCAGCTTACCCAGGGGAGATACGCAGTATTTT; CDR3: CASSLPRGDTQYF
D: TRBD1; J: TRBJ1-1; size: -; V: TRBV5-4; DNA: TGTGCCAGCAGCTTGGAGTCGGGACAGACTGAAGCTTTCTTT; CDR3: CASSLESGQTEAFF
D: -; J: TRBJ1-2; size: -; V: TRBV29-1; DNA: TGCAGCGTTAGCATGTTTGGGGCTAACTATGGCTACACCTTC; CDR3: CSVSMFGANYGYTF
D: -; J: TRBJ1-5; size: -; V: TRBV29-1; DNA: TGCAGCGTTTCGCCGGGAAACGGGCAGCCCCAGCATTTT; CDR3: CSVSPGNGQPQHF
D: -; J: TRBJ2-7; size: -; V: TRBV11-2; DNA: TGTGCCAGCAGCTCCACAAGGGGCGAGCAGTACTTC; CDR3: CASSSTRGEQYF
D: -; J: TRBJ2-4; size: -; V: TRBV19; DNA: TGTGCCAGTAGTATAGCATGGAGGGGCGGTACGGCCAAAAACATTCAGTACTTC; CDR3: CASSIAWRGGTAKNIQYF
D: -; J: TRBJ2-3; size: -; V: TRBV6-5; DNA: TGTGCCAGCAGGGTGGGGAGCACAGATACGCAGTATTTT; CDR3: CASRVGSTDTQYF
D: TRBD1; J: TRBJ1-4; size: -; V: TRBV7-2; DNA: TGTGCCAGCAGCTTAGCGGTGACAGGGGGTTTTGAAAAACTGTTTTTT; CDR3: CASSLAVTGGFEKLFF
D: -; J: TRBJ1-2; size: -; V: TRBV3-1/TRBV3-2; DNA: TGTGCCAGCAGCCAAGTAAGCCCTCCTTTGACCTTC; CDR3: CASSQVSPPLTF
D: -; J: TRBJ2-5; size: -; V: TRBV3-1/TRBV3-2; DNA: TGTGCCAGCAGCCAATCCCAAGAGACCCAGTACTTC; CDR3: CASSQSQETQYF
D: -; J: TRBJ2-7; size: -; V: TRBV27; DNA: TGTGCCAGCAGTTTATCGCTCACAGCCACCTCCTACGAGCAGTACTTC; CDR3: CASSLSLTATSYEQYF
D: TRBD1; J: TRBJ1-2; size: -; V: TRBV19; DNA: TGTGCCAGTAGTTACGGACAGGGACTCGGGTCCAACTATGGCTACACCTTC; CDR3: CASSYGQGLGSNYGYTF
D: -; J: TRBJ2-3; size: once; V: TRBV7-3; DNA: TGTGCCAGCAGCTCTCGGGACAGCGGGCCAGATACGCAGTATTTT; CDR3: CASSSRDSGPDTQYF
D: -; J: TRBJ1-2; size: -; V: TRBV19; DNA: TGTGCCAGTGGGGACCAGGGAAACTATGGCTACACCTTC; CDR3: CASGDQGNYGYTF